This TCR beta chain comes out of a study of T cells in Graves' hyperthyroidism and ophthalmopathy. Researchers took RNA transcripts and amplified the TCR beta CDR3 regions from them. The HTBI set primed first-round TCR CDR3 RT-PCR. MiXCR was run by TCRdb on the multiplex PCR reads, yielding one entry per CDR3 protein. The table records fewer than 900,000 distinct CDR3 sequences, around 20% of them present only once. Findings of the study overall: Ophthalmopathy got predicted by the model a median roughly 6.4 months before its onset.

Trimming shortened V by 1 base and J by 5 bases, and 14 bases separated the two germline ends. Per the germline V gene, CDR1 is DFQATT and CDR2 is SNEGSKA (reference sequence). The CDR3 is 14 residues long. For this clonotype: Its antigen is unidentified.

The source is a woman aged 50 to 60 with Graves' hyperthyroidism that later progressed to Graves' ophthalmopathy. Sequencing input: blood. The chain links TRBV20-1 to TRBJ2-5, with D unclear. The CDR3 DNA is TGCAGTGCTAGAGTCGGCCTAGTTGGGGAGACCCAGTACTTC. Protein product: CSARVGLVGETQYF.